This T cell receptor beta chain originates from a study of CD8+CD57+ T cells in acquired aplastic anemia. Profiles of TCR beta VDJ and CDR3 were generated from a genomic DNA template. One entry per CDR3 protein, called by TCRdb with MiXCR from the reads. The data contain approximately 80,000 distinct CDR3 sequences, roughly two thirds of them singletons. V trimming: 2 bases; J trimming: 1 base; junction bases outside the gene matches: 3. This CDR3 comprises 17 residues. The germline gives CDR1 ENHRY, CDR2 SYGVKD. This clonotype has a handful of counts. Whoever was chosen for sequencing had shown CD8+CD57+ cell expansion by flow cytometry.

The specimen sequenced was sorted CD4+, CD8+, or CD8+CD57+ T cells (not recorded which) from PBMCs. The chain carries TRBV10-3 and TRBJ2-1, with 12 bases fitting TRBD2. The TCR was taken from a human donor with aplastic anemia. In nucleotides, the CDR3 is TGTGCCATCAGTGAGACTAGCGGGGGGAAGTCCTACAATGAGCAGTTCTTC. Amino acid sequence: CAISETSGGKSYNEQFF.